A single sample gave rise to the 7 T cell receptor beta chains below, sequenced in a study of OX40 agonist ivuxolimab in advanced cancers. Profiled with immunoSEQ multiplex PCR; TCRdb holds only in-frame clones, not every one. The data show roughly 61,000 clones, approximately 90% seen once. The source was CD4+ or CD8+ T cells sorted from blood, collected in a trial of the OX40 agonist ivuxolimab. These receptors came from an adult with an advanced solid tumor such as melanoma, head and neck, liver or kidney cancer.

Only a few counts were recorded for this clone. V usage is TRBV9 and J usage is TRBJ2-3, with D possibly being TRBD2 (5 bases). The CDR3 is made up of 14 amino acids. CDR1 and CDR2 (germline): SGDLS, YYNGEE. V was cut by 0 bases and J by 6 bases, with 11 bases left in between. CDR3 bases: TGTGCCAGCAGCGTAGGGACTTCCGGGGATACGCAGTATTTT. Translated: CASSVGTSGDTQYF.

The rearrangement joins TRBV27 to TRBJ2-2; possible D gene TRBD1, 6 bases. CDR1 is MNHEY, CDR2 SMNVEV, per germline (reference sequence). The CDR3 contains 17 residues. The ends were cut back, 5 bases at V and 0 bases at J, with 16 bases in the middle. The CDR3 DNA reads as TGTGCCAGCAGTCGACAGGTAGACTCAGCGAACACCGGGGAGCTGTTTTTT. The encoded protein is CASSRQVDSANTGELFF.

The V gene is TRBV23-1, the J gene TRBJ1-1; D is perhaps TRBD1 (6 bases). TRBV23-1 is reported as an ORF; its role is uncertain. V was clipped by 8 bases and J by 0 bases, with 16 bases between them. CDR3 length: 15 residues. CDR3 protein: CASPGAEMMNTEAFF. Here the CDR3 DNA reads TGCGCCAGCCCGGGGGCAGAGATGATGAACACTGAAGCTTTCTTT.

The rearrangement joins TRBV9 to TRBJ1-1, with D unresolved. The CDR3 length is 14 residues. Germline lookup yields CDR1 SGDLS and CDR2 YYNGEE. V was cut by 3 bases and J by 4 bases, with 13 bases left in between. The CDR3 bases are TGTGCCAGCAGCGGTGAAGTAGTAGGCACTGAAGCTTTCTTT. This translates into CASSGEVVGTEAFF.

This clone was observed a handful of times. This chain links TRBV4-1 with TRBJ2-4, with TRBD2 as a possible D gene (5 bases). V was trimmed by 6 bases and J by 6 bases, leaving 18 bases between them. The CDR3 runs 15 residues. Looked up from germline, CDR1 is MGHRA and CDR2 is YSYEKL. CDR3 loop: CASSLINEGGNIQYF. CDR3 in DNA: TGCGCCAGCAGTCTCATAAACGAGGGCGGAAACATTCAGTACTTC.

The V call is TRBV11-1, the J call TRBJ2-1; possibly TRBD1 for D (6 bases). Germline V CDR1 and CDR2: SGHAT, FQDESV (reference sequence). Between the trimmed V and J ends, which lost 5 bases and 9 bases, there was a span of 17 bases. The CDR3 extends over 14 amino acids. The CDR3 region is CASSRTEQGFEQFF. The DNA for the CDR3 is TGTGCCAGCAGCAGAACAGAACAGGGATTTGAGCAGTTCTTC.

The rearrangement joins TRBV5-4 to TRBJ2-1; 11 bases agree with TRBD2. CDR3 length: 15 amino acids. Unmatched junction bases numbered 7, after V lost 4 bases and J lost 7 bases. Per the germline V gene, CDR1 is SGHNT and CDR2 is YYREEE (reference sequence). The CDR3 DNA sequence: TGTGCCAGCAGCAAACTAGCGGGAGTGGGAAATGAGCAGTTCTTC. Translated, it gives CASSKLAGVGNEQFF.